Listed below are T cell receptor beta chains from one sample, sequenced in a study of shared T cell receptors in the human thymus. Using immunoSEQ multiplex PCR, the repertoire was profiled, and TCRdb retains in-frame clones only, with some absent. The sample yields about 710,000 clones, around 87% seen once. These records were also assigned to another study, of human thymus T cells.

The sequenced sample was thymocytes. All receptors derive from a boy less than two years old with a congenital heart defect. Both conserved end residues are part of each CDR3. A D gene is named only where the DNA matches it firmly. A row's size may be missing; if present it is once, few, many or a size class.

J gene	D gene	CDR3 length	clone size	V gene	CDR3 protein	CDR3 DNA
TRBJ1-4	.	15	.	TRBV7-9	CASSLAGATNEKLFF	TGTGCCAGCAGCTTAGCCGGGGCAACTAATGAAAAACTGTTTTTT
TRBJ1-1	TRBD1	16	.	TRBV7-8	CASSQSRDREGTEAFF	TGTGCCAGCAGCCAGAGCAGGGACAGGGAAGGGACTGAAGCTTTCTTT
TRBJ2-6	TRBD1	17	.	TRBV29-1	CSVGDRGKYSGANVLTF	TGCAGCGTTGGAGACAGGGGGAAATACTCTGGGGCCAACGTCCTGACTTTC
TRBJ2-7	.	11	.	TRBV20-1	CSARGGFEQYF	TGCAGTGCTAGGGGGGGATTCGAGCAGTACTTC
TRBJ1-1	TRBD1	15	once	TRBV6-5	CASSYEDREDTEAFF	TGTGCCAGCAGTTACGAGGACAGGGAGGACACTGAAGCTTTCTTT
TRBJ2-1	.	15	.	TRBV7-9	CASSLAGVAYNEQFF	TGTGCCAGCAGCTTAGCGGGAGTTGCCTACAATGAGCAGTTCTTC
TRBJ2-4	TRBD2	13	.	TRBV7-9	CASSSGTSGPWYF	TGTGCCAGCAGCTCCGGTACTAGCGGGCCGTGGTACTTC
TRBJ2-1	.	14	.	TRBV11-1	CASSLVIFPSEQFF	TGTGCCAGCAGCTTAGTTATCTTCCCGAGCGAGCAGTTCTTC
TRBJ1-2	.	14	.	TRBV9	CASSVEAGGYGYTF	TGTGCCAGCAGCGTAGAGGCCGGGGGCTATGGCTACACCTTC
TRBJ2-5	.	11	once	TRBV11-1	CASRFKETQYF	TGTGCCAGCAGATTTAAAGAGACCCAGTACTTC
TRBJ1-5	TRBD1	14	once	TRBV6-5	CASTGQASNQPQHF	TGTGCCAGCACCGGACAGGCTAGCAATCAGCCCCAGCATTTT
TRBJ2-5	.	14	.	TRBV11-2	CASSSGLLRETQYF	TGTGCCAGCAGTTCGGGACTCCTCAGGGAGACCCAGTACTTC
TRBJ2-3	.	17	once	TRBV14	CASSQDGGIQGTDTQYF	TGTGCCAGCAGCCAAGATGGGGGGATACAGGGCACAGATACGCAGTATTTT
TRBJ2-3	TRBD2	16	.	TRBV7-6	CASSLGSSGGVDTQYF	TGTGCCAGCAGCTTAGGCTCTAGCGGGGGGGTAGATACGCAGTATTTT
TRBJ1-5	TRBD1	18	.	TRBV27	CASSLGIERAGGAQPQHF	TGTGCCAGCAGTTTGGGCATAGAGAGGGCAGGGGGTGCTCAGCCCCAGCATTTT
TRBJ2-7	.	12	.	TRBV12-5	CASGLVQYEQYF	TGTGCTAGTGGTTTGGTACAGTACGAGCAGTACTTC
TRBJ1-1	.	14	once	TRBV25-1	CASSLHRGNTEAFF	TGTGCCAGCAGCCTGCACCGGGGGAACACTGAAGCTTTCTTT
TRBJ2-7	.	16	.	TRBV15	CATSEAGGRAGVEQYF	TGTGCCACCAGCGAAGCAGGGGGGAGAGCGGGAGTTGAGCAGTACTTC
TRBJ2-6	.	15	.	TRBV19	CASSLQNAGANVLTF	TGTGCCAGTAGTCTACAGAACGCTGGGGCCAACGTCCTGACTTTC